The rows below give T cell receptor beta chains drawn from one sample of a study of blood T cell repertoires in COVID-19. Sequencing used immunoSEQ multiplex PCR; TCRdb keeps in-frame clones, though not all of them. The data contain tens of thousands of clones, 79% of them seen just once; the ten biggest clones take up 24%. The material sequenced was peripheral blood. The receptors were gathered from a human donor in a cohort sampled during active COVID-19. Each CDR3 is given with its conserved first and last residue. The D gene is left open where the match is weak. Expanded clones are given a class, and other clones once, few, many or no size at all.

D gene	clone size	J gene	V gene	CDR3 protein	CDR3 DNA
TRBD2	NA	TRBJ2-1	TRBV15	CATSRERLAGVGEQFF	TGTGCCACCAGCAGAGAGAGGCTAGCGGGAGTCGGTGAGCAGTTCTTC
TRBD1	few	TRBJ1-2	TRBV5-1	CASSPGTGNYGYTF	TGCGCCAGCAGCCCCGGGACAGGAAACTATGGCTACACCTTC
NA	NA	TRBJ1-5	TRBV20-1	CSASSGGGSNQPQHF	TGCAGTGCTAGTTCCGGAGGAGGGAGCAATCAGCCCCAGCATTTT
NA	NA	TRBJ2-7	TRBV28	CASRPQGSYEQYF	TGTGCCAGCAGACCTCAGGGCTCCTACGAGCAGTACTTC
TRBD2	few	TRBJ2-1	TRBV3-1/TRBV3-2	CASSQGTSVSSYNEQFF	TGTGCCAGCAGCCAAGGGACTAGCGTCAGCTCCTACAATGAGCAGTTCTTC
TRBD2	NA	TRBJ2-1	TRBV3-1/TRBV3-2	CASSQGLFGGLAGGHNEQFF	TGTGCCAGCAGCCAGGGGCTCTTTGGAGGACTAGCGGGAGGCCACAATGAGCAGTTCTTC
NA	few	TRBJ1-5	TRBV2	CASSEARHYQPQHF	TGTGCCAGCAGTGAAGCGCGGCACTATCAGCCCCAGCATTTT
NA	NA	TRBJ1-3	TRBV7-2	CASSLTGTPHRSGNTIYF	TGTGCCAGCAGCTTAACAGGGACACCACACCGCTCTGGAAACACCATATATTTT
TRBD1	NA	TRBJ2-5	TRBV5-1	CASSPGTGNRETQYF	TGCGCCAGCAGCCCCGGGACAGGGAATCGGGAGACCCAGTACTTC
TRBD1	NA	TRBJ1-2	TRBV19	CASSIVAGGYGYTF	TGTGCCAGTAGTATAGTAGCAGGGGGCTATGGCTACACCTTC
NA	NA	TRBJ1-3	TRBV4-3	CASSQEGRVRGNTIYF	TGCGCCAGCAGCCAAGAGGGCAGGGTCAGAGGAAACACCATATATTTT
NA	NA	TRBJ2-3	TRBV5-1	CASSRLPQGSADTQYF	TGCGCCAGCAGCCGATTGCCCCAGGGTTCCGCAGATACGCAGTATTTT
TRBD1	NA	TRBJ2-5	TRBV3-1/TRBV3-2	CASSLTGGETQYF	TGTGCCAGCAGCCTGACAGGGGGAGAGACCCAGTACTTC
TRBD1	few	TRBJ1-1	TRBV4-3	CASSQESGQGAIFAFF	TGCGCCAGCAGCCAAGAATCAGGACAGGGGGCCATTTTTGCTTTCTTT
NA	NA	TRBJ1-5	TRBV3-1/TRBV3-2	CASSLDISNQPQHF	TGTGCCAGCAGCCTCGACATTAGCAATCAGCCCCAGCATTTT
TRBD1	few	TRBJ2-2	TRBV19	CASSGTGGPGELFF	TGTGCCAGTAGTGGGACAGGGGGTCCCGGGGAGCTGTTTTTT
NA	NA	TRBJ2-7	TRBV5-1	CASSPGVAQPGRYEQYF	TGCGCCAGCAGCCCCGGGGTAGCACAACCGGGGAGGTACGAGCAGTACTTC
TRBD1	NA	TRBJ2-7	TRBV7-2	CASSQDRVDEQYF	TGTGCCAGCAGCCAAGACAGGGTAGACGAGCAGTACTTC
NA	NA	TRBJ2-7	TRBV6-1	CASSERTHNEQYF	TGTGCCAGCAGTGAGCGGACACACAACGAGCAGTACTTC
NA	NA	TRBJ1-2	TRBV5-1	CASRSEANYGYTF	TGCGCCAGCAGAAGCGAAGCTAACTATGGCTACACCTTC
TRBD1	few	TRBJ1-4	TRBV6-6	CASYEIQTGGYEKLFF	TGTGCCAGCTACGAAATCCAGACAGGGGGTTATGAAAAACTGTTTTTT
NA	once	TRBJ1-3	TRBV4-1	CASSQEEGATGNTIYF	TGCGCCAGCAGCCAAGAAGAGGGTGCTACTGGAAACACCATATATTTT
TRBD2	NA	TRBJ2-7	TRBV28	CASSWGGSRLSEQYF	TGTGCCAGCAGTTGGGGCGGGAGCAGGCTGAGCGAGCAGTACTTC
NA	once	TRBJ2-7	TRBV6-5	CASSTRALPYEQYF	TGTGCCAGCAGTACCAGGGCATTACCCTACGAGCAGTACTTC
TRBD1	NA	TRBJ1-1	TRBV7-9	CASSIGTGDANTEAFF	TGTGCCAGCAGCATCGGGACAGGGGATGCAAACACTGAAGCTTTCTTT
NA	few	TRBJ2-1	TRBV12-3/TRBV12-4	CALGRSGHNEQFF	TGTGCCCTTGGGCGGAGCGGCCACAATGAGCAGTTCTTC
TRBD1	NA	TRBJ1-1	TRBV5-1	CASSREDRGNTEAFF	TGCGCCAGCAGCAGAGAGGACAGGGGGAACACTGAAGCTTTCTTT
TRBD1	NA	TRBJ2-3	TRBV2	CASSERDRGRPDTQYF	TGTGCCAGCAGTGAAAGGGACAGGGGGCGGCCAGATACGCAGTATTTT
NA	NA	TRBJ1-5	TRBV7-2	CASSLDADSGRYQPQHF	TGTGCCAGCAGCTTAGACGCCGACAGTGGGCGGTATCAGCCCCAGCATTTT